This T cell receptor (beta chain) derives from a study of tumor-infiltrating lymphocytes in primary liver carcinoma. Details on this clonotype: One base away lies a much larger clone, so this may be a sequencing read error.

A constant-region primer primed TCR beta cDNA synthesis from 500 ng of total RNA. Slightly modified ARM-PCR, run as three nested multiplex PCR rounds, produced the TCR beta libraries. MiXCR was run by TCRdb on the multiplex PCR reads, yielding one entry per CDR3 protein. The sample carries approximately 99,000 distinct CDR3 sequences, around three quarters recorded once. The source material, roughly 18-32 mg of unsorted bulk tissue, was used to co-extract RNA and DNA. Sequenced material: liver tumor tissue from sampling region 5. Subset denoted: tumor region T5, tumor centre. The receptor was derived from an older woman with primary liver carcinoma and hepatitis B virus infection.

The CDR3 sequence: CASSLPTRSVVGNEQFF. The CDR3 DNA reads TGTGCCAGCAGCCTCCCGACTAGATCAGTGGTGGGCAATGAGCAGTTCTTC. The chain employs TRBV16 and TRBJ2-1, with a tentative D call TRBD2 (6 bases). From germline, CDR1 is KGHSY and CDR2 FQNENV. V gave up 4 bases and J gave up 6 bases, with 22 bases separating them. The CDR3 is 17 residues long.